The 32 T cell receptor beta chains in this list originate from one sample, sequenced in a study of neurological immune-mediated disorders. TCRdb called the 5' RACE reads again in MiXCR, with one record for every CDR3 protein. The table lists fewer than 90,000 distinct CDR3 sequences, around 5.5% of them singletons. Source material: PBMCs. These receptors were taken from a man between 18 and 35 years old with multiple sclerosis.

This clonotype has ten or more counts. This sequence joins TRBV5-1 and TRBJ2-2; 11 bases agree with TRBD1. The V segment lost 4 bases and the J segment 3 bases; nucleotides outside the gene matches: 2. The CDR3 contains 15 residues. Germline CDR1 SGHRS, CDR2 YFSETQ. CDR3 residues: CASSQDRGHTGELFF. For the CDR3, the DNA is TGCGCCAGCAGCCAGGACAGGGGGCACACCGGGGAGCTGTTTTTT.

This clonotype was picked up many times. This sequence joins TRBV5-1 and TRBJ1-6; D unresolved. Germline V lookup: CDR1 SGHRS, CDR2 YFSETQ. The length of the CDR3 is 13 residues. The V gene lost 4 bases and the J gene lost 8 bases, with 10 bases spanning the gap. The CDR3 loop is CASSPRIDSPLHF. The CDR3 DNA reads TGCGCCAGCAGCCCAAGAATTGATTCACCCCTCCACTTT. Complete variable domain (other parts from reference TRBV5-1 and TRBJ1-6): KAGVTQTPRYLIKTRGQQVTLSCSPISGHRSVSWYQQTPGQGLQFLFEYFSETQRNKGNFPGRFSGRQFSNSRSEMNVSTLELGDSALYLCASSPRIDSPLHFGNGTRLTVT.

Ten or more counts support this clonotype. The chain employs TRBV5-1 and TRBJ2-2; either TRBD1 or TRBD2 may fit D (5 bases each). CDR1 is SGHRS and CDR2 is YFSETQ in the germline V gene. V was clipped by 0 bases and J by 6 bases, with 12 bases between them. The CDR3 has 15 amino acids. The CDR3 reads CASSLGTHGAGELFF. The CDR3, as DNA: TGCGCCAGCAGCTTGGGGACACACGGGGCCGGGGAGCTGTTTTTT.

There are many counts of this clonotype. This rearrangement joins TRBV5-1 to TRBJ1-1; TRBD1 matches 7 bases. This CDR3 is built from 15 residues. Germline CDR1 and CDR2: SGHRS and YFSETQ. V was clipped by 0 bases and J by 7 bases; unmatched bases: 9. The CDR3 loop is CASSLASTGPGEAFF. In nucleotides, the CDR3 is TGCGCCAGCAGCTTGGCCTCGACAGGGCCGGGTGAAGCTTTCTTT. Complete variable domain (other parts from reference TRBV5-1 and TRBJ1-1): KAGVTQTPRYLIKTRGQQVTLSCSPISGHRSVSWYQQTPGQGLQFLFEYFSETQRNKGNFPGRFSGRQFSNSRSEMNVSTLELGDSALYLCASSLASTGPGEAFFGQGTRLTVV.

In DNA form, the CDR3 reads TGTGCCAGCAGCCCACCCGTAGGAGCCTATGGCTACACCTTC. Amino acids: CASSPPVGAYGYTF. The V call is TRBV3-1, the J call TRBJ1-2; D uncertain. This CDR3 is built from 14 residues. Germline loops: CDR1 LGHDT, CDR2 YNNKEL (reference sequence). Trimming shortened V by 4 bases and J by 4 bases, and 13 bases separated the two germline ends.

This clonotype was recorded many times. The rearrangement joins TRBV7-6 to TRBJ1-2; possibly TRBD1 for D (6 bases). V lost 1 base, J lost 1 base, and 13 bases lay in between. This CDR3 comprises 16 residues. Germline V gene lookup returns CDR1 SGHVS and CDR2 FNYEAQ. This chain's CDR3 is CASSLGLTGSNYGYTF. As DNA, the CDR3 is TGTGCCAGCAGCTTAGGTTTAACAGGGAGTAACTATGGCTACACCTTC.

This clonotype came up many times. The J gene is TRBJ2-7, the V gene TRBV7-6; 10 bases agree with TRBD2. CDR1 and CDR2 from the germline V gene are SGHVS and FNYEAQ. The CDR3 length is 14 residues. V dropped 7 bases and J dropped 7; count of bases not matched to a gene: 10. For the CDR3, the DNA is TGTGCCAGCACTGACCTAGCGGGAGCCGGTGAGCAGTACTTC. The encoded protein is CASTDLAGAGEQYF.

As concerns this clonotype: A read error may explain this, as a much larger clone is one base away. V and J are TRBV20-1 and TRBJ1-5; D is ambiguous. The germline V gene encodes CDR1 DFQATT and CDR2 SNEGSKA (reference sequence). This CDR3 has 15 residues. The CDR3 DNA is TGCAGTACTAGAAGGACGGGGTTTAGCAATCAGCCCCAGCATTTT. It codes for CSTRRTGFSNQPQHF.

This clonotype appeared many times. The J gene is TRBJ2-3, the V gene TRBV5-1, with 8 nucleotides matching TRBD2. The V segment lost 1 base and the J segment 14 bases; nucleotides outside the gene matches: 12. Germline values: CDR1 SGHRS, CDR2 YFSETQ. The CDR3 spans 14 residues. The CDR3 coding sequence is TGCGCCAGCAGCTTGAAAGCGGGGGCTCCCTTCCCGTATTTT. Translation: CASSLKAGAPFPYF.

The rearrangement uses TRBV5-5 and TRBJ1-1, with 7 bases matching TRBD1. V was pared by 4 bases and J by 5 bases, with 11 bases of the junction left unmatched. This CDR3 spans 15 amino acids. Germline V gene data show CDR1 as SGHKS and CDR2 as YYEKEE (reference sequence). DNA of the CDR3: TGTGCCAGCAGCACTACAAAACAGGGGAAAACTGAAGCTTTCTTT. This sequence encodes CASSTTKQGKTEAFF.

Many counts were recorded for this clonotype. This chain connects TRBV6-2 or TRBV6-3 to TRBJ2-1, with D tentatively TRBD2 (5 bases). CDR3 size: 15 residues. With 7 bases removed from V and 0 bases from J, the gap between germline ends came to 13 bases. Germline V gene sequence: CDR1 MNHEY, CDR2 SVGEGT. The CDR3 loop is CASIAGTSSYNEQFF. The CDR3 coding sequence is TGTGCCAGCATCGCCGGTACTAGCTCCTACAATGAGCAGTTCTTC.

This clonotype showed up many times. This chain joins TRBV4-3 and TRBJ1-1; D not certain. The CDR3 loop spans 14 amino acids. CDR1 and CDR2 (germline): LGHNA, YSLEER. V lost 0 bases and J lost 6, with 11 bases in between. The CDR3 region has the DNA TGCGCCAGCAGCCAAGATGCCCGGCGCGCTGAAGCTTTCTTT. It is translated as CASSQDARRAEAFF.

This clonotype was seen ten or more times. V is TRBV12-3 or TRBV12-4 and J is TRBJ2-5, with D uncertain. There are 11 residues in the CDR3. V dropped 4 bases and J dropped 1 base, with 1 base sitting between them. DNA for the CDR3: TGTGCCAGCAGTTCCCAAGAGACCCAGTACTTC. Residues: CASSSQETQYF.

This clonotype has ten or more counts. The V gene is TRBV28, the J gene TRBJ2-2; D is perhaps TRBD2 (6 bases). This CDR3 is built from 16 residues. Germline V gene data show CDR1 as MDHEN and CDR2 as SYDVKM. V was trimmed by 5 bases and J by 1 base, leaving 14 bases between them. The CDR3 loop reads CASSDRDWVNTGELFF. The CDR3 DNA sequence: TGTGCCAGCAGTGACCGGGACTGGGTGAACACCGGGGAGCTGTTTTTT.

This clonotype has a count of ten or more. V and J are TRBV5-1 and TRBJ2-5; D possibly corresponds to TRBD2 (5 bases). Germline assignment: CDR1 SGHRS and CDR2 YFSETQ. This CDR3 region has 13 residues. Trimming pared 5 bases from V and 2 bases from J, leaving 10 bases between. In DNA, the CDR3 is TGCGCCAGCAGAAAAGCGGCTCAAGAGACCCAGTACTTC. It yields the protein CASRKAAQETQYF. Complete variable domain (other parts from reference TRBV5-1 and TRBJ2-5): KAGVTQTPRYLIKTRGQQVTLSCSPISGHRSVSWYQQTPGQGLQFLFEYFSETQRNKGNFPGRFSGRQFSNSRSEMNVSTLELGDSALYLCASRKAAQETQYFGPGTRLLVL.

This clonotype was seen at least ten times. The genes are TRBV3-1 and TRBJ2-7; no reliable D call. Germline V CDR1 and CDR2: LGHDT, YNNKEL (reference sequence). The CDR3 spans 12 residues. The germline V and J ends were trimmed by 2 bases and 0 bases, with 2 bases remaining between them. The DNA for the CDR3 is TGTGCCAGCAGCCAACACTCCTACGAGCAGTACTTC. The encoded protein is CASSQHSYEQYF.

This clonotype was seen many times. This chain uses TRBV27 with TRBJ2-7; 10 bases match TRBD2. The V gene's germline CDR1 is MNHEY and CDR2 SMNVEV (reference sequence). J lost 5 bases, V lost 3 bases, and 7 bases had no gene match. The CDR3 contains 15 residues. The CDR3 region is CASSFFGLAGDEQYF. The CDR3 DNA sequence: TGTGCCAGCAGTTTTTTTGGGCTAGCGGGAGACGAGCAGTACTTC.

This clonotype was counted ten times or more. This sequence joins TRBV10-3 and TRBJ1-1; D is possibly TRBD1 (5 bases). In germline, CDR1 is ENHRY, CDR2 SYGVKD. V lost 11 bases and J 0 bases, leaving 13 bases between the germline ends. CDR3 size: 13 residues. CDR3 coding DNA: TGTGCCCAGAGCCAGGGCATGAACACTGAAGCTTTCTTT. Its protein product is CAQSQGMNTEAFF.

This clonotype was seen repeatedly, ten times or more. CDR3 sequence: CSASNPYSNYGYTF. Written as DNA, the CDR3 is TGCAGTGCTAGTAACCCCTATTCTAACTATGGCTACACCTTC. The rearrangement links TRBV20-1 to TRBJ1-2; D gene uncertain. V shed 3 bases and J shed 0 bases, with 11 bases lying between them. Germline CDR1 DFQATT, CDR2 SNEGSKA (reference sequence). The CDR3 is made up of 14 amino acids.

This clonotype was detected only a few times. The chain recombines TRBV27 with TRBJ2-7, with D possibly TRBD1 on 7 matching bases. Germline V gene data show CDR1 as MNHEY and CDR2 as SMNVEV (reference sequence). V was pared by 5 bases and J by 4 bases, with 18 bases between. This CDR3 comprises 15 residues. The CDR3 bases are TGTGCCAGCAGTCCCAGGGGGTGGGGGGCGTACGAGCAGTACTTC. This sequence encodes CASSPRGWGAYEQYF.

The chain links TRBV20-1 to TRBJ1-4, with a tentative D call TRBD1 (5 bases). Germline CDR1 DFQATT, CDR2 SNEGSKA (reference sequence). Trimming stripped 3 bases from V and 12 bases from J, with 11 bases between. The CDR3 is made up of 11 amino acids. CDR3 sequence: CSARKGRQLFF. The DNA for the CDR3 is TGCAGTGCTAGGAAGGGGAGACAACTGTTTTTT.

This clonotype was counted many times. The V and J genes are TRBV5-6 and TRBJ1-5; 9 nucleotides match TRBD1. Germline CDR1 is SGHDT and CDR2 is YYEEEE. V trimming: 4 bases; J trimming: 0 bases; junction bases outside the gene matches: 8. The length of the CDR3 is 17 residues. The CDR3 DNA reads TGTGCCAGCAGCCCGGGACAGGGAATTTATAGCAATCAGCCCCAGCATTTT. Residues: CASSPGQGIYSNQPQHF.

This clonotype has a count of ten or more. The chain has TRBV20-1 and TRBJ2-2; D not resolved. CDR3 length: 12 residues. Germline CDR1 DFQATT, CDR2 SNEGSKA (reference sequence). Trimming cost V 3 bases and J 3 bases, with 5 bases left between them. The CDR3 loop is CSARADTGELFF. CDR3 bases: TGCAGTGCTAGGGCCGACACCGGGGAGCTGTTTTTT.

As regards this clonotype: At one end, the junction sequence differs from germline, possibly due to a read error. Written as DNA, the CDR3 is TGCAGTGCTAGAGTGGAGGGTGGTAATTCACCCCTCAACTTT. As protein: CSARVEGGNSPLNF. This chain joins TRBV20-1 and TRBJ1-6; unclear D gene. From germline, CDR1 is DFQATT and CDR2 SNEGSKA (reference sequence). This CDR3 contains 14 residues.

In its sample, this clonotype was seen many times. In DNA, the CDR3 is TGTGCCAGCAGCTTAGGGGTAGGGCGGGAGACCCAGTACTTC. Translating it yields CASSLGVGRETQYF. The rearrangement links TRBV7-2 to TRBJ2-5, with unresolved D. V was cut by 1 base and J by 5 bases, with 11 bases left in between. CDR1 and CDR2 (germline): SGHTA, FQGNSA. The CDR3 loop spans 14 amino acids. The complete variable domain, with remaining parts taken from reference TRBV7-2 and TRBJ2-5, reads GAGVSQSPSNKVTEKGKDVELRCDPISGHTALYWYRQSLGQGLEFLIYFQGNSAPDKSGLPSDRFSAERTGGSVSTLTIQRTQQEDSAVYLCASSLGVGRETQYFGPGTRLLVL.

In this sample, this clonotype turned up many times. CDR3 region: CASSLQGQGNTEAFF. In DNA, the CDR3 is TGTGCCAGCAGCTTACAGGGACAGGGTAATACTGAAGCTTTCTTT. This chain links TRBV7-2 with TRBJ1-1; 9 bases are a match to TRBD1. CDR3 length equals 15 residues. Looked up from germline, CDR1 is SGHTA and CDR2 is FQGNSA. The junction had 6 bases not matched to a gene; V was cut back by 2 bases and J by 5 bases.

This clonotype was detected many times. The chain employs TRBV25-1 and TRBJ1-1; unclear D gene. The CDR3 runs 22 residues. Germline V CDR1 and CDR2: MGHDK, SYGVNS. The V and J ends lost 4 bases and 3 bases respectively, with 36 bases between them. The DNA for the CDR3 is TGTGCCAGCAGTGGGGGTTATCTGGGCGGCAGGCGAGTGGGTAGGGTGCACACTGAAGCTTTCTTT. Translating gives CASSGGYLGGRRVGRVHTEAFF.

This clonotype has at least ten counts. The rearrangement uses TRBV5-1 and TRBJ2-1; D is undetermined. This CDR3 region has 14 residues. CDR1 and CDR2 (germline): SGHRS, YFSETQ. Deletions cut 4 bases from V and 9 bases from J, with 17 bases between. As DNA, the CDR3 is TGCGCCAGCAGCATAAGCTTTACGGGTCCTGAGCAGTTCTTC. It yields the protein CASSISFTGPEQFF.

This clonotype was counted between two and nine times. Being one base from a much bigger clone, this may be a read error. The V and J genes are TRBV5-1 and TRBJ1-1; D is uncertain. Germline CDR1 and CDR2: SGHRS and YFSETQ. The CDR3 extends over 13 amino acids. V was trimmed by 1 base and J by 6 bases, leaving 10 bases between them. The CDR3 bases are TGCGCCAGCAGCTTGCGGAAGGGTTCTGAAGCTTTCTTT. Residues: CASSLRKGSEAFF. Filled out from reference TRBV5-1 and TRBJ1-1, the complete variable domain reads KAGVTQTPRYLIKTRGQQVTLSCSPISGHRSVSWYQQTPGQGLQFLFEYFSETQRNKGNFPGRFSGRQFSNSRSEMNVSTLELGDSALYLCASSLRKGSEAFFGQGTRLTVV.

This clonotype has at least ten counts. The chain joins TRBV2 to TRBJ2-1; D is perhaps TRBD1 (6 bases). Per germline, CDR1 SNHLY and CDR2 FYNNEI. Trimming removed 9 bases at V and 1 base at J, with 16 bases between. The CDR3 is made up of 15 amino acids. The CDR3 sequence: CASIRGLRSYNEQFF. The CDR3 region has the DNA TGTGCCAGTATCAGGGGTTTAAGATCCTACAATGAGCAGTTCTTC.

This chain connects TRBV5-1 to TRBJ2-3; D is uncertain. This CDR3 spans 12 amino acids. Trimming took off 4 bases at V and 2 bases at J, with 5 bases between the two ends. Germline V CDR1 and CDR2: SGHRS, YFSETQ. The CDR3 DNA follows: TGCGCCAGCAGCATGTCCACAGATACGCAGTATTTT. It translates to CASSMSTDTQYF.

This clonotype was seen ten or more times. The chain combines TRBV5-1 with TRBJ2-5, with TRBD2 matching over 14 bases. Germline V CDR1 and CDR2: SGHRS, YFSETQ. With 0 bases clipped from V and 2 bases from J, the junction kept 6 bases outside the gene matches. CDR3 size: 18 residues. CDR3 in DNA: TGCGCCAGCAGCTTGGCCGGGACTAGCGGGAGTGGACAAGAGACCCAGTACTTC. Protein product: CASSLAGTSGSGQETQYF.